Below are 10 T cell receptor beta chains sequenced from a single sample in a study of T cells in Graves' hyperthyroidism and ophthalmopathy. TCR beta CDR3 regions were amplified from RNA. HTBI primers were the set used in a first-round RT-PCR of the TCR CDR3. One entry per CDR3 protein results from TCRdb running MiXCR on the multiplex PCR reads. The sample records about 700,000 distinct CDR3 sequences, over 40% being singletons. The sample consisted of peripheral blood or thyroid tissue (not recorded which). The receptors originated from an adult man with Graves' disease, either hyperthyroidism or ophthalmopathy (not recorded which).

Comments on this clonotype: One base away lies a much larger clone, so this may be a sequencing read error. The V gene is TRBV20-1, the J gene TRBJ1-6; D remains unclear. Germline V CDR1 and CDR2: DFQATT, SNEGSKA (reference sequence). The CDR3 runs 15 residues. For the CDR3, the DNA is TGCAGTGTTAGATCGGATATATGGCCCGATTCACCCCTCCACTTT. It encodes CSVRSDIWPDSPLHF.

The genes are TRBV7-6 and TRBJ2-5, with D possibly being TRBD1 (6 bases). Looked up from germline, CDR1 is SGHVS and CDR2 is FNYEAQ. Trimming removed 1 base at V and 5 bases at J, with 11 bases between. The CDR3 runs to 14 residues. The chain's CDR3 is CASSLGTVWETQYF. For the CDR3, the DNA is TGTGCCAGCAGCTTAGGGACAGTGTGGGAGACCCAGTACTTC.

In the case of this clonotype: A junction boundary mismatches the germline segment, possibly from a read error. The chain carries TRBV7-6 and TRBJ2-5, with 7 positions matching TRBD2. The CDR3 spans 16 residues. Germline V gene data show CDR1 as SGHVS and CDR2 as FNYEAQ. CDR3 coding DNA: TGTGCTAGCAGCTTAGGCGTCGCTAGCGGTGGAGAGACCCAGTACTTC. It yields the protein CASSLGVASGGETQYF.

The chain has TRBV2 and TRBJ1-1; D remains unclear. Germline CDR1 and CDR2: SNHLY and FYNNEI. V gave up 6 bases and J gave up 0 bases, with 14 bases separating them. The CDR3 runs to 15 residues. The CDR3 DNA follows: TGTGCCAGCAGCTCGGTGTCTAAGGTGAACACTGAAGCTTTCTTT. It yields the protein CASSSVSKVNTEAFF.

Notes on this clonotype: The conserved final phenylalanine or tryptophan is absent from the CDR3, which likely points to a read error. It is unclear where the CDR3 begins or ends on the DNA, so no DNA is shown, and the CDR3 is as TCRdb lists it. The chain links TRBV29-1 to TRBJ1-4; the table's D gene call, TRBD1, was not cross checked with the DNA. The germline CDR1 and CDR2 sequences are SQVTM and ANQGSEA. From its first to its last residue, the CDR3 has 9 amino acids. CDR3: CSVRTGEGY.

This clonotype was counted only a few times. The chain links TRBV10-3 to TRBJ2-7; D uncertain. Trimming removed 10 bases at V and 6 bases at J, with 10 bases between. This CDR3 has 10 residues. Germline values: CDR1 ENHRY, CDR2 SYGVKD. The CDR3 sequence is CATGSLEQYF. CDR3 coding DNA: TGTGCCACCGGCTCTCTCGAGCAGTACTTC.

The chain combines TRBV11-1 with TRBJ2-7; 9 bases are shared with TRBD1. In germline, CDR1 is SGHAT, CDR2 FQDESV (reference sequence). CDR3 length equals 16 residues. The V gene end was trimmed by 5 bases and the J gene end by 3 bases; junction bases not matched to a gene: 11. The CDR3 reads CASSPPVQGANYEQYF. The CDR3 nucleotides are TGTGCCAGCAGCCCACCGGTACAGGGGGCGAACTACGAGCAGTACTTC. The entire variable domain, with the rest obtained from reference TRBV11-1 and TRBJ2-7, is as follows: EAEVAQSPRYKITEKSQAVAFWCDPISGHATLYWYRQILGQGPELLVQFQDESVVDDSQLPKDRFSAERLKGVDSTLKIQPAELGDSAMYLCASSPPVQGANYEQYFGPGTRLTVT.

Of note for this clonotype: At one of its ends the junction is not consistent with the germline gene, which may arise from a read error. The chain combines TRBV10-3 with TRBJ1-1, with TRBD1 matching over 7 bases. Germline lookup yields CDR1 ENHRY and CDR2 SYGVKD. CDR3 size: 13 residues. CDR3 DNA: TGTGCCAGCAGTGGCACAGGGGAATGGGGAGCTTTCTTT. It codes for CASSGTGEWGAFF.

The table lists this clonotype with a count of one. The chain carries TRBV20-1 and TRBJ1-5; D possibly corresponds to TRBD1 (5 bases). This CDR3 spans 13 amino acids. Germline CDR1 reads DFQATT; CDR2 reads SNEGSKA (reference sequence). The V end was cut by 0 bases, the J end by 4 bases, with 7 bases between. Written as DNA, the CDR3 is TGCAGTGCTAGAGAGGGGACGAATCAGCCCCAGCATTTT. Amino acids: CSAREGTNQPQHF.

About this clonotype itself: A read error may account for a junction end that differs from germline. V and J are TRBV12-3 or TRBV12-4 and TRBJ1-5; no firm D call. This CDR3 is built from 14 residues. The CDR3 loop reads CASRNDYSNQTQHF. The DNA for the CDR3 is TGTGCCAGCAGGAACGATTATAGCAATCAGACCCAGCATTTT.